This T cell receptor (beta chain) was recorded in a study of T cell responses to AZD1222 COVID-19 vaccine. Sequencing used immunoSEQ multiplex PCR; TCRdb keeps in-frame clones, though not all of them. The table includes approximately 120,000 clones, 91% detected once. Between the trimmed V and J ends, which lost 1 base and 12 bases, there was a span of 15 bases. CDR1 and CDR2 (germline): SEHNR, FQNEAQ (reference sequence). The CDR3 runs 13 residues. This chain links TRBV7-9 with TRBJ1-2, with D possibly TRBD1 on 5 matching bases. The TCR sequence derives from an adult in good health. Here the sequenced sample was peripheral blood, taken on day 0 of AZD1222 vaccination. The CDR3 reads CASSLGPGPGHTF. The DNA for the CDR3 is TGTGCCAGCAGCTTAGGACCGGGACCGGGGCACACCTTC.